Shown below are 28 T cell receptor beta chains from a single sample sequenced in a study of blood T cell repertoires in COVID-19. Some clones are missing from TCRdb's copy, which holds only in-frame ones; the method was immunoSEQ multiplex PCR. The sample consists of about 170,000 clones, about four fifths of them appearing once. Material for sequencing was peripheral blood. These receptors came from a woman older than 75 with acute or convalescent COVID-19.

This clone was seen more than once but under ten times. This chain uses TRBV18 with TRBJ2-5, with D perhaps matching TRBD2 (6 bases). CDR1 is KGHSH and CDR2 is LQKENI in the germline V gene. V was cut by 1 base and J by 4 bases, with 7 bases left in between. The CDR3 totals 13 residues. Here the CDR3 DNA reads TGTGCCAGCTCACCACGGAGGGGAGAGACCCAGTACTTC. Translation: CASSPRRGETQYF.

The V and J genes are TRBV5-8 and TRBJ2-3, with unresolved D. V was clipped by 0 bases and J by 12 bases, with 8 bases between them. Germline V gene lookup returns CDR1 SGHTS and CDR2 YDEGEE. The CDR3 has 11 amino acids. The CDR3 DNA reads TGTGCCAGCAGCTTGGCAGGTTCCCAGTATTTT. Protein: CASSLAGSQYF.

The rearrangement uses TRBV27 and TRBJ2-1; a weak D match, TRBD1 (5 bases). CDR1 is MNHEY, CDR2 SMNVEV, per germline (reference sequence). V lost 3 bases, J lost 6 bases, and 18 bases lay in between. The CDR3 totals 16 residues. CDR3 nucleotide sequence: TGTGCCAGCAGTTTGGCGGTAATAGGGGCAGGCAATGAGCAGTTCTTC. Encoded protein: CASSLAVIGAGNEQFF.

The chain employs TRBV7-2 and TRBJ1-2; possibly TRBD1 for D (6 bases). V was pared by 1 base and J by 5 bases, with 17 bases between. Germline values: CDR1 SGHTA, CDR2 FQGNSA. This CDR3 contains 16 residues. CDR3 amino acids: CASSLDLWTASYGYTF. The DNA of the CDR3 is TGTGCCAGCAGCTTAGACCTCTGGACAGCGTCATATGGCTACACCTTC. Filled out from reference TRBV7-2 and TRBJ1-2, the complete variable domain reads GAGVSQSPSNKVTEKGKDVELRCDPISGHTALYWYRQSLGQGLEFLIYFQGNSAPDKSGLPSDRFSAERTGGSVSTLTIQRTQQEDSAVYLCASSLDLWTASYGYTFGSGTRLTVV.

CDR3 sequence: CASSVVGSGGSSYNEQFF. CDR3 DNA: TGTGCCAGCAGCGTAGTAGGTAGCGGGGGGAGCTCCTACAATGAGCAGTTCTTC. The genes are TRBV9 and TRBJ2-1; 10 nucleotides line up with TRBD2. CDR1 and CDR2 from the germline V gene are SGDLS and YYNGEE. There are 18 residues in the CDR3. The J segment lost 0 bases and the V segment lost 0 bases, leaving 6 bases of the junction unmatched.

The chain combines TRBV19 with TRBJ1-1; 10 bases fit TRBD1. The CDR3 runs to 15 residues. J lost 5 bases, V lost 5 bases, and 8 bases had no gene match. Germline V gene data show CDR1 as LNHDA and CDR2 as SQIVND (reference sequence). The DNA of the CDR3 is TGTGCCAGTAGTCCCACGGGACAGGGGCTGACTGAAGCTTTCTTT. Its translation: CASSPTGQGLTEAFF.

This CDR3 is CSVGPTGGRGETQYF. CDR3 bases: TGCAGCGTTGGCCCGACAGGGGGACGGGGAGAGACCCAGTACTTC. V gene TRBV29-1 combines with J gene TRBJ2-5; 9 nucleotides line up with TRBD1. Trimming removed 4 bases from V and 4 bases from J; junction bases left unmatched: 10. The CDR3 spans 15 residues. Germline CDR1 is SQVTM and CDR2 is ANQGSEA.

This clone was seen a handful of times. This chain links TRBV11-2 with TRBJ2-5; D is possibly TRBD1 (6 bases). The germline V gene encodes CDR1 SGHAT and CDR2 FQNNGV. The CDR3 runs to 15 residues. Deletions cut 0 bases from V and 2 bases from J, with 10 bases between. The CDR3: CASSLDRGSQETQYF. The CDR3 bases are TGTGCCAGCAGCTTAGATAGGGGGAGTCAAGAGACCCAGTACTTC.

The V gene is TRBV7-8, the J gene TRBJ1-5; D may be TRBD1 (5 bases). There are 17 residues in the CDR3. The germline V and J ends were trimmed by 1 base and 0 bases, with 13 bases remaining between them. CDR1 SGHVS and CDR2 FQNEAQ come from the germline V gene. The CDR3 sequence is CASSLVGQGLSNQPQHF. The CDR3, as DNA: TGTGCCAGCAGCTTAGTGGGGCAGGGACTTAGCAATCAGCCCCAGCATTTT.

The J gene is TRBJ2-1, the V gene TRBV10-3; maybe TRBD1 (6 bases). Germline loops: CDR1 ENHRY, CDR2 SYGVKD. The CDR3 extends over 15 amino acids. V shed 1 base and J shed 7 bases, with 14 bases lying between them. The CDR3 DNA sequence: TGTGCCATCAGTGAGTACACAGGGAATAAGAATGAGCAGTTCTTC. Its protein is CAISEYTGNKNEQFF.

The J gene is TRBJ1-5, the V gene TRBV7-2; perhaps TRBD1 as D (5 bases). Germline V CDR1 and CDR2: SGHTA, FQGNSA. CDR3 length: 14 amino acids. With 3 bases removed from V and 4 bases from J, the gap between germline ends came to 10 bases. The CDR3 reads CASSLGRGNQPQHF. CDR3 nucleotides: TGTGCCAGCAGCTTGGGACGGGGGAATCAGCCCCAGCATTTT.

The chain employs TRBV9 and TRBJ1-2; D is ambiguous. From germline, CDR1 is SGDLS and CDR2 YYNGEE. This CDR3 is built from 14 residues. The V and J ends lost 1 base and 8 bases respectively, with 15 bases between them. In nucleotides, the CDR3 is TGTGCCAGCAGCGTATCGGACGGGAGATTGGGCTACACCTTC. It codes for CASSVSDGRLGYTF.

This chain connects TRBV15 to TRBJ1-2, with D unclear. The germline V and J ends were trimmed by 0 bases and 5 bases, with 10 bases remaining between them. Germline V gene sequence: CDR1 LNHNV, CDR2 YYDKDF (reference sequence). CDR3 length: 14 residues. This CDR3 is CATSREKAGYGYTF. In DNA, the CDR3 is TGTGCCACCAGCAGAGAGAAGGCGGGATATGGCTACACCTTC. Full variable domain (outside the CDR3, taken from reference TRBV15 and TRBJ1-2): DAMVIQNPRYQVTQFGKPVTLSCSQTLNHNVMYWYQQKSSQAPKLLFHYYDKDFNNEADTPDNFQSRRPNTSFCFLDIRSPGLGDTAMYLCATSREKAGYGYTFGSGTRLTVV.

The rearrangement uses TRBV19 and TRBJ1-6; 8 bases line up with TRBD1. Per germline, CDR1 LNHDA and CDR2 SQIVND (reference sequence). The junction had 3 bases not matched to a gene; V was cut back by 5 bases and J by 6 bases. This CDR3 is 14 amino acids long. The CDR3 nucleotides read TGTGCCAGTAGTGCACAGGGGGGTAATTCACCCCTCCACTTT. Translating it yields CASSAQGGNSPLHF.

The V and J genes are TRBV3-1 (or the pseudogene TRBV3-2) and TRBJ2-1, with D perhaps matching TRBD2 (6 bases). This CDR3 comprises 18 residues. Trimming left V 1 base short and J 2 bases short, with 18 bases between. Germline V gene sequence: CDR1 LGHDT, CDR2 YNNKEL (reference sequence). The CDR3 reads CASSQGLRRDPAYNEQFF. For the CDR3, the DNA is TGTGCCAGCAGCCAAGGCCTAAGGCGGGATCCGGCCTACAATGAGCAGTTCTTC.

The chain has TRBV3-1 (or the pseudogene TRBV3-2) and TRBJ2-7, with 7 bases lining up with TRBD2. V dropped 5 bases and J dropped 2; count of bases not matched to a gene: 3. CDR1 is LGHDT, CDR2 YNNKEL, per germline (reference sequence). The CDR3 loop spans 13 amino acids. CDR3: CASSSGTTYEQYF. CDR3 bases: TGTGCCAGCAGCTCCGGGACTACCTACGAGCAGTACTTC.

V and J are TRBV6-6 and TRBJ1-1; no definite D call. Trimming shortened V by 0 bases and J by 3 bases, and 8 bases separated the two germline ends. Germline V lookup: CDR1 MNHNY, CDR2 SVGAGI (reference sequence). CDR3 length: 14 amino acids. CDR3 in amino acids: CASSYSRSDTEAFF. The CDR3 nucleotides read TGTGCCAGCAGTTACTCGAGGAGCGACACTGAAGCTTTCTTT.

This clone was seen only once. Other DNA sequences in the same sample also yield this CDR3. This chain's CDR3 is CASSPGTVSSYEQYF. The DNA of the CDR3 is TGTGCCAGCTCACCAGGGACAGTTAGCTCCTACGAGCAGTACTTC. The V call is TRBV18, the J call TRBJ2-7; 7 nucleotides agree with TRBD1. Losses at the gene ends were 2 bases for V and 0 bases for J; bases not matched to a gene: 4. There are 15 residues in the CDR3. Germline CDR1 KGHSH, CDR2 LQKENI.

The V gene is TRBV20-1, the J gene TRBJ2-1; no reliable D call. The V end lost 1 base, the J end lost 8 bases, and 3 bases lay between the germline ends. The CDR3 sequence is 10 residues long. Germline V CDR1 and CDR2: DFQATT, SNEGSKA (reference sequence). For the CDR3, the DNA is TGCAGTGCTAGAGGGCATGAGCAGTTCTTC. This gives the protein CSARGHEQFF.

The chain carries TRBV30 and TRBJ2-7; a weak D match, TRBD1 (6 bases). The CDR3 runs 15 residues. Trimming removed 1 base from V and 3 bases from J, with 16 bases in between. In germline, CDR1 is GTSNPN, CDR2 SVGIG (reference sequence). The DNA of the CDR3 is TGTGCCTGGAGTGGGGGCTTAGGGGACATCTACGAGCAGTACTTC. Its protein is CAWSGGLGDIYEQYF.

V is TRBV4-3 and J is TRBJ1-5; D remains unclear. Trimming stripped 1 base from V and 3 bases from J, with 7 bases between. Looked up from germline, CDR1 is LGHNA and CDR2 is YSLEER. This CDR3 is built from 14 residues. The CDR3 sequence: CASSQVQDNQPQHF. CDR3 in DNA: TGCGCCAGCAGCCAAGTTCAGGACAATCAGCCCCAGCATTTT.

V usage is TRBV18 and J usage is TRBJ2-7; D may be TRBD1 (6 bases). The CDR3 loop spans 15 amino acids. Germline loops: CDR1 KGHSH, CDR2 LQKENI. V was shortened by 2 bases and J by 3 bases, with 14 bases between the two germline ends. In nucleotides, the CDR3 is TGTGCCAGCTCACCATTTCCAGGGGCGAACTACGAGCAGTACTTC. It codes for CASSPFPGANYEQYF. Based on the CDR3 plus reference TRBV18 and TRBJ2-7, the full variable domain is NAGVMQNPRHLVRRRGQEARLRCSPMKGHSHVYWYRQLPEEGLKFMVYLQKENIIDESGMPKERFSAEFPKEGPSILRIQQVVRGDSAAYFCASSPFPGANYEQYFGPGTRLTVT.

By share of the sample, this clone is medium-sized. The chain links TRBV18 to TRBJ2-7; tentative D call: TRBD1 (5 bases). The CDR3 sequence is 13 residues long. V was pared by 3 bases and J by 3 bases, with 9 bases between. Germline loops: CDR1 KGHSH, CDR2 LQKENI. Here the CDR3 DNA reads TGTGCCAGCTCACCGCCGGACAACTACGAGCAGTACTTC. The encoded protein is CASSPPDNYEQYF.

Points on this clone: Other DNA sequences of this sample code for an identical CDR3. The V and J genes are TRBV2 and TRBJ1-1; D is ambiguous. The CDR3 loop spans 12 amino acids. Germline lookup yields CDR1 SNHLY and CDR2 FYNNEI. Trimming stripped 6 bases from V and 1 base from J, with 6 bases between. The CDR3 loop is CASSAENTEAFF. The CDR3 coding sequence is TGTGCCAGCAGCGCGGAGAACACTGAAGCTTTCTTT.

The V call is TRBV12-1, the J call TRBJ2-7; the table's TRBD2 call for D was not verified on the DNA. TRBV12-1 is a known pseudogene. The CDR3 totals 16 residues. CDR3 protein: CASSFLREGISYEQYF. The CDR3 DNA reads as TGTGCCAGCAGCTTCCTACGGGAGGGAATCTCCTACGAGCAGTACTTC.

The chain employs TRBV10-2 and TRBJ1-2, with 10 bases aligning to TRBD1. Germline loops: CDR1 WSHSY, CDR2 SAAADI. Unmatched junction bases numbered 1, after V lost 6 bases and J lost 0 bases. This CDR3 region has 14 residues. The CDR3 DNA reads as TGCGCCAGCAGAGGACAGGGGGCTAACTATGGCTACACCTTC. Translated, it gives CASRGQGANYGYTF.

The chain joins TRBV7-2 to TRBJ1-1; possible D gene TRBD1, 6 bases. The CDR3 spans 16 residues. The V gene's germline CDR1 is SGHTA and CDR2 FQGNSA. V lost 0 bases and J 2 bases, leaving 13 bases between the germline ends. CDR3 amino acids: CASSLAPTGINTEAFF. In DNA form, the CDR3 reads TGTGCCAGCAGCTTAGCGCCGACAGGAATAAACACTGAAGCTTTCTTT.

The chain carries TRBV6-2 or TRBV6-3 and TRBJ2-7; D possibly corresponds to TRBD2 (6 bases). The DNA end favors TRBJ2-5, so the J call may be wrong. The CDR3 is 11 residues long. Germline lookup yields CDR1 MNHEY and CDR2 SVGEGT. The DNA of the CDR3 is TGTGCCAGCAGCGGGAGTTGGACCCAGTACTTC. Translated: CASSGSWTQYF.